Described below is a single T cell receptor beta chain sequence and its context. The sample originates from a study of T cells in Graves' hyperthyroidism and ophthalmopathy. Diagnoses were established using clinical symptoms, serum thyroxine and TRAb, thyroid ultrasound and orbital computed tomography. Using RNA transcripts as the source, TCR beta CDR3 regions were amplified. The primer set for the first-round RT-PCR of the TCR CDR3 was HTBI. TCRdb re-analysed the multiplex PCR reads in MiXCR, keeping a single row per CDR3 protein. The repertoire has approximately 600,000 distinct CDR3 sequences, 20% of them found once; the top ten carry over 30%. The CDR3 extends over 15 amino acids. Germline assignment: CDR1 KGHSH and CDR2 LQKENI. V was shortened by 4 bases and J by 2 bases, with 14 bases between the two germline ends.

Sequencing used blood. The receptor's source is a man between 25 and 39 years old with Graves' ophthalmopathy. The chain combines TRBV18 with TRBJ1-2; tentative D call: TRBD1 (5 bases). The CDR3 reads CASSLPTAPNYGYTF. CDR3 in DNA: TGTGCCAGCTCACTTCCGACAGCCCCCAACTATGGCTACACCTTC.